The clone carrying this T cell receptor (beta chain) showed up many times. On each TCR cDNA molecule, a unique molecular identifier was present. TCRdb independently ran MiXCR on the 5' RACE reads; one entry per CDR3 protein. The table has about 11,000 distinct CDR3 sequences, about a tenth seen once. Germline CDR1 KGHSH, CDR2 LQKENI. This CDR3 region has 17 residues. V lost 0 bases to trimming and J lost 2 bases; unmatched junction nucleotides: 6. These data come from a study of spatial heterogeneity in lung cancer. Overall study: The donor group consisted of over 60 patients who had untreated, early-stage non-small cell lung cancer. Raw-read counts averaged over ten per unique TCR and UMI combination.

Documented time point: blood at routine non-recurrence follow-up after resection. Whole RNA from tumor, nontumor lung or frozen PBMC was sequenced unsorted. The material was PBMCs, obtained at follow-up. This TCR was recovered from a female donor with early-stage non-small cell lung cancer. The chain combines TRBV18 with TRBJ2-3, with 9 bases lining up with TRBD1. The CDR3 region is CASSPPWDREITDTQYF. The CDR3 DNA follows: TGTGCCAGCTCACCACCGTGGGACAGGGAGATCACAGATACGCAGTATTTT.